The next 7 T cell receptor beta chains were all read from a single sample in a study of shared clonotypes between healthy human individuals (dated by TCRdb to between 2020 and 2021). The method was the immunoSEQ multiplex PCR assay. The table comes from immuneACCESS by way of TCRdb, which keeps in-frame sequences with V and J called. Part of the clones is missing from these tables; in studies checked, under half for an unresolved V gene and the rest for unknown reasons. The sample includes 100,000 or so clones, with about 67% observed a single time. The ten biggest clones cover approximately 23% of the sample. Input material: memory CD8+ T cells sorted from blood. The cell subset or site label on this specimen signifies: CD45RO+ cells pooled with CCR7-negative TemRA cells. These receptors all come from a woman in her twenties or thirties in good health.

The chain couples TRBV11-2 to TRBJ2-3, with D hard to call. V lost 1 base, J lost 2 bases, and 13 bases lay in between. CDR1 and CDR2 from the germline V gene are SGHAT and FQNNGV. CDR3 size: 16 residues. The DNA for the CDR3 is TGTGCCAGCAGCTTAGCCCAGGTGACTTTCACAGATACGCAGTATTTT. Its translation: CASSLAQVTFTDTQYF.

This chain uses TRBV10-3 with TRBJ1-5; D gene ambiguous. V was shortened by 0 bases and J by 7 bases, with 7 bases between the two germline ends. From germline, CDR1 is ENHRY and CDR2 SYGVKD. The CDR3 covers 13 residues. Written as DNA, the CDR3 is TGTGCCATCAGTGAGTCGACGGGGCAGCCCCAGCATTTT. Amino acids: CAISESTGQPQHF.

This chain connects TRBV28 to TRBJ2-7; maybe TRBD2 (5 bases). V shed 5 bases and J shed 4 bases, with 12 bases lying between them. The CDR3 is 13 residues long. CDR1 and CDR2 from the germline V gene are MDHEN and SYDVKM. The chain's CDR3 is CASSLLGVYEQYF. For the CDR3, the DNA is TGTGCCAGCAGTCTCCTCGGGGTGTACGAGCAGTACTTC. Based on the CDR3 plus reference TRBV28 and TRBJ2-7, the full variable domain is DVKVTQSSRYLVKRTGEKVFLECVQDMDHENMFWYRQDPGLGLRLIYFSYDVKMKEKGDIPEGYSVSREKKERFSLILESASTNQTSMYLCASSLLGVYEQYFGPGTRLTVT.

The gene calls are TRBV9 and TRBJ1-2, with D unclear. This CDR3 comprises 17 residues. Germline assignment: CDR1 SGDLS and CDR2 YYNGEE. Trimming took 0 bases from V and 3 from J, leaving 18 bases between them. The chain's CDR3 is CASSVEGRVGDDYGYTF. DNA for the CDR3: TGTGCCAGCAGCGTAGAAGGCCGGGTGGGTGACGACTATGGCTACACCTTC.

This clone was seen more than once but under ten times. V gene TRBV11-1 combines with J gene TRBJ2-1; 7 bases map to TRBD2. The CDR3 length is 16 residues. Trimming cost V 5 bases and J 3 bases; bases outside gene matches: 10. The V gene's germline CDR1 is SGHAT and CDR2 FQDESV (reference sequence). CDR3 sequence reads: CASSAGALADYNEQFF. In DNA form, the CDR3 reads TGTGCCAGCAGCGCGGGCGCCCTAGCGGACTACAATGAGCAGTTCTTC.

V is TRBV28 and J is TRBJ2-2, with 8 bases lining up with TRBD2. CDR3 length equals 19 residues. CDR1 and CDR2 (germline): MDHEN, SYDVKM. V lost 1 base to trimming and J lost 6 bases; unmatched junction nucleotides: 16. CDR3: CASSLLAGREDGVSGELFF. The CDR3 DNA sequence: TGTGCCAGCAGTTTATTAGCCGGGCGGGAGGACGGGGTTTCCGGGGAGCTGTTTTTT. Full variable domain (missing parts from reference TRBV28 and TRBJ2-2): DVKVTQSSRYLVKRTGEKVFLECVQDMDHENMFWYRQDPGLGLRLIYFSYDVKMKEKGDIPEGYSVSREKKERFSLILESASTNQTSMYLCASSLLAGREDGVSGELFFGEGSRLTVL.

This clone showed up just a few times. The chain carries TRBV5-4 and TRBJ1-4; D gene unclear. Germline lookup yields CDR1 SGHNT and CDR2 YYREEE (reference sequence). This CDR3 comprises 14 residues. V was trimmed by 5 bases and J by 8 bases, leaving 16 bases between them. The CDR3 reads CASSRGEGREKLFF. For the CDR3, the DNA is TGTGCCAGCAGTCGCGGGGAGGGTCGGGAAAAACTGTTTTTT.